The 26 T cell receptor beta chains in this list originate from one sample, sequenced in a study of monozygotic twins with inflammatory bowel disease. After re-calling the 5' RACE reads, TCRdb lists one entry per CDR3 protein, DNA absent. This specimen shows roughly 170,000 distinct CDR3 sequences; the ten leading clones hold approximately 7%. Sequences were obtained from blood. These TCRs come from a human donor with ulcerative colitis or Crohn's disease, or a healthy co-twin of an affected twin (not recorded which).

The rearrangement uses TRBV7-6 and TRBJ1-3; TCRdb outputs TRBD1, but without DNA this stays unchecked. The CDR3 covers 17 residues. Germline loops: CDR1 SGHVS, CDR2 FNYEAQ. CDR3 in amino acids: CASSLGAHRSSGNTIYF.

J is TRBJ2-2 and V is TRBV3-1; the D call of TRBD1 rests on TCRdb alone, since no DNA is present to check it. The CDR3 runs to 14 residues. Per germline, CDR1 LGHDT and CDR2 YNNKEL (reference sequence). The CDR3 sequence: CASSRDTNTGELFF.

The chain recombines TRBV19 with TRBJ2-7; TCRdb lists TRBD2, though no DNA is available to test this call. CDR1 LNHDA and CDR2 SQIVND come from the germline V gene (reference sequence). The CDR3 extends over 15 amino acids. Here the CDR3 reads CASGRTSVPTYEQYF.

The V gene is TRBV27, the J gene TRBJ2-2; the D call of TRBD1 rests on TCRdb alone, since no DNA is present to check it. The CDR3 sequence is 15 residues long. Germline V gives CDR1 MNHEY, CDR2 SMNVEV (reference sequence). The CDR3 is CASRGQGVIVGELFF.

The rearrangement links TRBV6-5 to TRBJ2-7; TCRdb names TRBD1, which stays unverified in the absence of DNA. Germline V gives CDR1 MNHEY, CDR2 SVGAGI. There are 12 residues in the CDR3. The chain's CDR3 is CASSYGGSEQYF.

V usage is TRBV29-1 and J usage is TRBJ2-7. The CDR3 is 14 amino acids. CDR1 SQVTM and CDR2 ANQGSEA come from the germline V gene. This chain's CDR3 is CSVILGQGSYEQYF.

The chain is built from TRBV21-1 and TRBJ2-2. TRBV21-1 corresponds to a pseudogene. This CDR3 has 16 residues. CDR3 sequence: CASSKETVTNTGELFF.

This chain links TRBV6-5 with TRBJ1-1. The CDR3 is made up of 14 amino acids. In germline, CDR1 is MNHEY, CDR2 SVGAGI. The CDR3 region is CASSYGYDGTEAFF.

This rearrangement joins TRBV20-1 to TRBJ2-7; TCRdb designates TRBD1, a call that cannot be tested without DNA. Germline V gene sequence: CDR1 DFQATT, CDR2 SNEGSKA (reference sequence). The CDR3 has 12 residues. The CDR3 loop is CSAGRQGYEQYF.

The V gene is TRBV20-1, the J gene TRBJ1-1. The CDR3 is 12 residues long. CDR1 and CDR2 from the germline V gene are DFQATT and SNEGSKA (reference sequence). Here the CDR3 reads CSARDLITEAFF.

The V and J genes are TRBV7-2 and TRBJ2-5. CDR3 size: 12 residues. Germline V gene lookup returns CDR1 SGHTA and CDR2 FQGNSA. The CDR3 spells CASSLDLGTQYF.

The V gene is TRBV5-4, the J gene TRBJ1-1; TCRdb selects TRBD1, and the lack of DNA leaves this call unchecked. Per germline, CDR1 SGHNT and CDR2 YYREEE (reference sequence). The CDR3 covers 17 residues. CDR3 loop: CASSQDTDRWWDTEAFF.

V is TRBV7-9 and J is TRBJ2-1. Germline assignment: CDR1 SEHNR and CDR2 FQNEAQ (reference sequence). The CDR3 spans 14 residues. CDR3 loop: CASSLLERRGEQFF.

The CDR3 is CASSLRLPSWTGELFF. The V and J genes are TRBV12-3 or TRBV12-4 and TRBJ2-2; TCRdb reports TRBD2, a call that lacks DNA to check it against. CDR3 length: 16 residues.

The J gene is TRBJ1-3, the V gene TRBV29-1. The CDR3 consists of 14 residues. Germline V CDR1 and CDR2: SQVTM, ANQGSEA. CDR3 amino acids: CSAVGGNLGNTIYF.

The J gene is TRBJ2-3, the V gene TRBV6-5; TCRdb outputs TRBD2, but without DNA this stays unchecked. Germline loops: CDR1 MNHEY, CDR2 SVGAGI. The length of the CDR3 is 17 residues. The CDR3 sequence: CASSLLGLAGVVDTQYF.

The gene calls are TRBV9 and TRBJ2-5; without DNA, the TCRdb call of TRBD2 cannot be checked. Looked up from germline, CDR1 is SGDLS and CDR2 is YYNGEE. The CDR3 covers 14 residues. This CDR3 reads CASSVAGAPETQYF.

The chain joins TRBV20-1 to TRBJ2-4; TCRdb proposes TRBD2, but this gene call is untestable without DNA. CDR3 size: 14 residues. The germline V gene encodes CDR1 DFQATT and CDR2 SNEGSKA (reference sequence). The CDR3 loop is CSATDGHLVKIQYF.

The rearrangement uses TRBV6-2 or TRBV6-3 and TRBJ2-1; with no DNA, the TCRdb D assignment of TRBD1 cannot be verified. Germline V gives CDR1 MNHEY, CDR2 SVGEGT. The CDR3 has 16 amino acids. Here the CDR3 reads CASSPSEESSYNEQFF.

This chain joins TRBV6-1 and TRBJ2-5; TCRdb selects TRBD2, and the lack of DNA leaves this call unchecked. CDR1 and CDR2 (germline): MNHNS, SASEGT. The length of the CDR3 is 14 residues. The CDR3 protein is CASKKGTLRETQYF.

The rearrangement uses TRBV5-4 and TRBJ1-1. Germline V lookup: CDR1 SGHNT, CDR2 YYREEE (reference sequence). There are 15 residues in the CDR3. CDR3 protein: CASSLVADPNTEAFF.

V and J are TRBV12-3 or TRBV12-4 and TRBJ1-2; no DNA is available, so the TRBD1 call from TCRdb remains unchecked. The CDR3 consists of 17 residues. CDR3 loop: CASSRAAARQGIYGYTF.

This chain uses TRBV2 with TRBJ1-4; with no DNA, the TCRdb D assignment of TRBD1 cannot be verified. CDR3 length: 14 amino acids. Germline V gene sequence: CDR1 SNHLY, CDR2 FYNNEI. The CDR3 loop is CASSEGGGQEELFF. The entire variable domain, with the rest obtained from reference TRBV2 and TRBJ1-4, is as follows: EPEVTQTPSHQVTQMGQEVILRCVPISNHLYFYWYRQILGQKVEFLVSFYNNEISEKSEIFDDQFSVERPDGSNFTLKIRSTKLEDSAMYFCASSEGGGQEELFFGSGTQLSVL.

The rearrangement joins TRBV5-1 to TRBJ1-4; the TCRdb call, TRBD1, lacks DNA for checking. Germline V gives CDR1 SGHRS, CDR2 YFSETQ. The CDR3 runs 15 residues. This chain's CDR3 is CASSLRGAANEKLFF.

V gene TRBV7-2 combines with J gene TRBJ2-2; no DNA is available, so the TRBD1 call from TCRdb remains unchecked. This CDR3 is built from 15 residues. Per the germline V gene, CDR1 is SGHTA and CDR2 is FQGNSA. Here the CDR3 reads CASRPGVEIMGELFF.

The chain joins TRBV30 to TRBJ1-4; TCRdb reports TRBD1, a call that lacks DNA to check it against. CDR1 is GTSNPN, CDR2 SVGIG, per germline (reference sequence). This CDR3 has 15 residues. CDR3 protein: CAWSRTGTGVGKLFF.